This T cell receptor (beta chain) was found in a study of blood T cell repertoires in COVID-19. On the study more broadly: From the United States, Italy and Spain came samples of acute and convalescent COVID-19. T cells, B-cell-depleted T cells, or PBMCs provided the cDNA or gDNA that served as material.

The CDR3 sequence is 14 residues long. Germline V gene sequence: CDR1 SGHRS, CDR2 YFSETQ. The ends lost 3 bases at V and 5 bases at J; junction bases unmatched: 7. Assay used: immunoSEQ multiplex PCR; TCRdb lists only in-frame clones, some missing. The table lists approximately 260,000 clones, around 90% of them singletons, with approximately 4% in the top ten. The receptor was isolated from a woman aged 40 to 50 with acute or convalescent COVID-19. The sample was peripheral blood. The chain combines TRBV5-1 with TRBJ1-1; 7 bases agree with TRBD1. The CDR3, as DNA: TGCGCCAGCAGCTCCCACTTACAGGGGACTGAAGCTTTCTTT. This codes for CASSSHLQGTEAFF.